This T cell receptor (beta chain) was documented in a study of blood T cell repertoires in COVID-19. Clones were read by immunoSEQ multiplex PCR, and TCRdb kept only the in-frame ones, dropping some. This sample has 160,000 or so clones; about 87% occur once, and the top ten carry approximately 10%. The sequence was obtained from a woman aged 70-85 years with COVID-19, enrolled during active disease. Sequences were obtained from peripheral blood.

In DNA, the CDR3 is TGTGCCAGTAACCCGACAGGTGAGGGTCAGCCCCAGCATTTT. Protein product: CASNPTGEGQPQHF. The chain uses TRBV19 and TRBJ1-5, with a possible D match to TRBD1 (6 bases). V was trimmed by 7 bases and J by 6 bases, leaving 16 bases between them. This CDR3 is built from 14 residues. Germline values: CDR1 LNHDA, CDR2 SQIVND (reference sequence).